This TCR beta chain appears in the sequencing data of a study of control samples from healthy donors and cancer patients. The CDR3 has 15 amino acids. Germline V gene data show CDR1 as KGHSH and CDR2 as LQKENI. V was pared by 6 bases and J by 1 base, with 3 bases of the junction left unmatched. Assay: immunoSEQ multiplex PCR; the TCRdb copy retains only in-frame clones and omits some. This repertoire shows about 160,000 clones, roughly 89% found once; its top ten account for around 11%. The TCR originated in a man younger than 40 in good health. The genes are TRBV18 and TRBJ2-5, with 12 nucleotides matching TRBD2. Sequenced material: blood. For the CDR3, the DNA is TGTGCCAGCTCGCTGGGACTAGCGGGCCAAGAGACCCAGTACTTC. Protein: CASSLGLAGQETQYF.